The 30 T cell receptor beta chains below come from one sample, sequenced in a study of long-term antiretroviral therapy in people with HIV. Researchers ran immunoSEQ v3.0 at survey level. TCRdb's copy holds only in-frame clones and misses some; the assay was immunoSEQ multiplex PCR. The data contain tens of thousands of clones, about 91% of them seen just once; the ten biggest clones take up under 5.5%. Here the sequenced sample was unsorted PBMCs, taken about 4.5 years after starting antiretroviral therapy. Receptor source: a man aged 30 to 39 with HIV.

The gene calls are TRBV2 and TRBJ2-7; D might be TRBD1 (5 bases). Germline V gives CDR1 SNHLY, CDR2 FYNNEI. This CDR3 has 16 amino acids. The V end lost 4 bases, the J end lost 0 bases, and 16 bases lay between the germline ends. The CDR3 is CASSANHRQSSYEQYF. The CDR3 nucleotides are TGTGCCAGCAGTGCGAATCACAGGCAGAGCTCCTACGAGCAGTACTTC.

The rearrangement uses TRBV7-3 and TRBJ2-3, with 15 bases matching TRBD2. The CDR3 runs to 19 residues. Germline V gives CDR1 SGHTA, CDR2 FQGTGA. The ends lost 4 bases at V and 4 bases at J; junction bases unmatched: 12. CDR3 in amino acids: CASSSWTSGGAIVADTQYF. CDR3 in DNA: TGTGCCAGCAGCTCCTGGACTAGCGGGGGGGCCATCGTGGCAGATACGCAGTATTTT.

The V and J genes are TRBV25-1 and TRBJ1-2; weak D call: TRBD1 (6 bases). V was shortened by 2 bases and J by 6 bases, with 13 bases between the two germline ends. The CDR3 contains 14 residues. Germline V gene data show CDR1 as MGHDK and CDR2 as SYGVNS. The CDR3 loop is CASSERGETDGYTF. In DNA form, the CDR3 reads TGTGCCAGCAGTGAAAGGGGGGAAACAGATGGCTACACCTTC.

The chain recombines TRBV5-6 with TRBJ1-4, with TRBD1 identical over 9 bases. V lost 1 base, J lost 5 bases, and 3 bases stayed unmatched. CDR3 length: 15 residues. Germline assignment: CDR1 SGHDT and CDR2 YYEEEE. The CDR3 nucleotides are TGTGCCAGCAGCTTGTGGACAGGGGAAAATGAAAAACTGTTTTTT. It specifies CASSLWTGENEKLFF.

This clone occurred a few times. The chain couples TRBV27 to TRBJ1-5; a possible D gene is TRBD1 (5 bases). CDR1 is MNHEY, CDR2 SMNVEV, per germline (reference sequence). CDR3 length: 14 amino acids. V shed 3 bases and J shed 0 bases, with 6 bases lying between them. This CDR3 is CASSLGLSNQPQHF. In DNA, the CDR3 is TGTGCCAGCAGTTTGGGACTTAGCAATCAGCCCCAGCATTTT.

This chain links TRBV9 with TRBJ2-7, with D unclear. V lost 0 bases to trimming and J lost 5 bases, with 6 bases between them. The CDR3 length is 12 residues. Germline values: CDR1 SGDLS, CDR2 YYNGEE. CDR3 region: CASSVDLNEQYF. The CDR3 coding sequence is TGTGCCAGCAGCGTAGATCTTAACGAGCAGTACTTC.

V usage is TRBV6-5 and J usage is TRBJ2-7; the D call may be TRBD1 or TRBD2 (7 bases each). CDR3 length equals 13 residues. Germline V gene data show CDR1 as MNHEY and CDR2 as SVGAGI. V was shortened by 8 bases and J by 4 bases, with 15 bases between the two germline ends. CDR3 protein: CASQGGGKYEQYF. The CDR3, as DNA: TGTGCCAGCCAGGGGGGGGGTAAATACGAGCAGTACTTC.

This rearrangement joins TRBV19 to TRBJ1-5; D is ambiguous. Trimming removed 0 bases at V and 0 bases at J, with 15 bases between. The CDR3 is 18 amino acids. Germline values: CDR1 LNHDA, CDR2 SQIVND (reference sequence). The CDR3 here is CASSIDIPSENSNQPQHF. CDR3 nucleotides: TGTGCCAGTAGTATAGATATACCATCTGAGAATAGCAATCAGCCCCAGCATTTT.

The chain uses TRBV4-2 and TRBJ2-1; the match to TRBD2 covers 12 bases. In germline, CDR1 is LGHNA, CDR2 YNFKEQ. The CDR3 has 17 amino acids. With V trimmed by 2 bases and J by 8 bases, 10 bases remained unmatched. Here the CDR3 reads CASSQKSTSGSAYEQFF. CDR3 coding DNA: TGTGCCAGCAGCCAAAAATCGACTAGCGGGAGTGCTTATGAGCAGTTCTTC.

The J gene is TRBJ1-1, the V gene TRBV5-1; D is unresolved. V dropped 4 bases and J dropped 0 bases, with 19 bases sitting between them. CDR1 and CDR2 (germline): SGHRS, YFSETQ. This CDR3 comprises 17 residues. The DNA for the CDR3 is TGCGCCAGCAGCCAACCCACGGGCGCAGCCATGAACACTGAAGCTTTCTTT. It translates to CASSQPTGAAMNTEAFF.

The chain uses TRBV25-1 and TRBJ2-7; weak D call: TRBD2 (5 bases). This CDR3 is built from 18 residues. V was clipped by 1 base and J by 0 bases, with 19 bases between them. Germline V gene lookup returns CDR1 MGHDK and CDR2 SYGVNS. In DNA, the CDR3 is TGTGCCAGCAGTGAATTAGGCTCTCCGCGGGTGAGCTCCTACGAGCAGTACTTC. Protein product: CASSELGSPRVSSYEQYF.

Only a few counts were recorded for this clone. The rearrangement joins TRBV27 to TRBJ2-7; D is undetermined. The CDR3 has 13 amino acids. With 2 bases removed from V and 3 bases from J, the gap between germline ends came to 8 bases. Germline loops: CDR1 MNHEY, CDR2 SMNVEV (reference sequence). The CDR3 DNA is TGTGCCAGCAGTTTAGGAACACTCTACGAGCAGTACTTC. It translates to CASSLGTLYEQYF.

A word on this clone: One end of the junction varies from germline; a read error may be responsible. The rearrangement joins TRBV7-9 to TRBJ1-2; D remains unclear. Germline V CDR1 and CDR2: SEHNR, FQNEAQ (reference sequence). This CDR3 is 15 amino acids long. This CDR3 is CASSFVRVGADRPSF. DNA for the CDR3: TGTGCCAGCAGCTTCGTTCGCGTCGGCGCGGACCGGCCATCCTTC.

The genes are TRBV5-5 and TRBJ2-7, with 9 nucleotides matching TRBD2. Per germline, CDR1 SGHKS and CDR2 YYEKEE (reference sequence). The CDR3 runs to 17 residues. V was pared by 3 bases and J by 5 bases, with 15 bases of the junction left unmatched. Here the CDR3 DNA reads TGTGCCAGCAGCTGGAGAAGGGTTAGCGGGAGTATCGACGAGCAGTACTTC. Translating it yields CASSWRRVSGSIDEQYF.

The chain links TRBV6-5 to TRBJ2-1; D unclear. This CDR3 spans 13 amino acids. With 0 bases removed from V and 10 bases from J, the gap between germline ends came to 10 bases. CDR1 is MNHEY and CDR2 is SVGAGI in the germline V gene. CDR3 in amino acids: CASSYSPQLEQFF. The DNA of the CDR3 is TGTGCCAGCAGTTACTCTCCTCAATTGGAGCAGTTCTTC.

The CDR3 here is CASSSPLGPQHF. CDR3 bases: TGTGCCAGCAGCTCCCCCTTAGGACCCCAGCATTTT. This chain connects TRBV7-6 to TRBJ1-5, with D hard to call. The germline V gene encodes CDR1 SGHVS and CDR2 FNYEAQ. The CDR3 contains 12 residues. Trimming stripped 4 bases from V and 10 bases from J, with 11 bases between. Combining the CDR3 with reference TRBV7-6 and TRBJ1-5 gives the whole variable domain GAGVSQSPRYKVTKRGQDVALRCDPISGHVSLYWYRQALGQGPEFLTYFNYEAQQDKSGLPNDRFSAERPEGSISTLTIQRTEQRDSAMYRCASSSPLGPQHFGDGTRLSIL.

This chain links TRBV30 with TRBJ1-2; D is unclear. V was shortened by 0 bases and J by 0 bases, with 5 bases between the two germline ends. Per the germline V gene, CDR1 is GTSNPN and CDR2 is SVGIG (reference sequence). The CDR3 length is 13 residues. The CDR3 DNA reads as TGTGCCTGGAGTGTGGTCGCTAACTATGGCTACACCTTC. Translation: CAWSVVANYGYTF. The whole variable domain, filled in from reference TRBV30 and TRBJ1-2, reads SQTIHQWPATLVQPVGSPLSLECTVEGTSNPNLYWYRQAAGRGLQLLFYSVGIGQISSEVPQNLSASRPQDRQFILSSKKLLLSDSGFYLCAWSVVANYGYTFGSGTRLTVV.

The chain links TRBV4-1 to TRBJ1-2, with D perhaps matching TRBD1 (5 bases). V gave up 1 base and J gave up 4 bases, with 19 bases separating them. Germline CDR1 and CDR2: MGHRA and YSYEKL. The CDR3 is 17 amino acids. CDR3 bases: TGCGCCAGCAGCCAAGTAGTGCGAAGGGGCCCCATCTATGGCTACACCTTC. It yields the protein CASSQVVRRGPIYGYTF.

The chain has TRBV18 and TRBJ2-1; D call uncertain. The CDR3 loop spans 15 amino acids. With 0 bases removed from V and 0 bases from J, the gap between germline ends came to 6 bases. Germline V lookup: CDR1 KGHSH, CDR2 LQKENI. The CDR3 reads CASSPPRSSYNEQFF. CDR3 DNA sequence: TGTGCCAGCTCACCACCCCGGAGCTCCTACAATGAGCAGTTCTTC.

The rearrangement joins TRBV7-9 to TRBJ1-1; D ambiguous. Trimming left V 5 bases short and J 0 bases short, with 7 bases between. Germline assignment: CDR1 SEHNR and CDR2 FQNEAQ (reference sequence). This CDR3 comprises 13 residues. The CDR3 here is CASSPDVNTEAFF. DNA for the CDR3: TGTGCCAGCAGCCCGGACGTGAACACTGAAGCTTTCTTT.

The V call is TRBV7-2, the J call TRBJ2-2; 10 nucleotides agree with TRBD1. The CDR3 has 15 residues. V trimming: 5 bases; J trimming: 6 bases; junction bases outside the gene matches: 6. Germline CDR1 and CDR2: SGHTA and FQGNSA. The chain's CDR3 is CASSRDRGPAGELFF. CDR3 nucleotide sequence: TGTGCCAGCAGCCGCGACAGGGGGCCGGCCGGGGAGCTGTTTTTT.

A remark on this clone: One junction end does not reproduce the germline sequence, and a read error may be involved. The V and J genes are TRBV7-7 and TRBJ2-5; TRBD2 agrees at 7 bases. CDR1 SSHAT and CDR2 FNYEAQ come from the germline V gene (reference sequence). The CDR3 extends over 15 amino acids. CDR3 DNA sequence: TGTGCTAGCAGCTTGGGGACTACGGGTCTGGAGACCCAGTACTTC. Translation gives CASSLGTTGLETQYF. Supplemented by reference TRBV7-7 and TRBJ2-5, the full variable domain reads GAGVSQSPRYKVTKRGQDVTLRCDPISSHATLYWYQQALGQGPEFLTYFNYEAQPDKSGLPSDRFSAERPEGSISTLTIQRTEQRDSAMYRCASSLGTTGLETQYFGPGTRLLVL.

This clone was recorded once. The rearrangement joins TRBV18 to TRBJ1-1; D perhaps matches TRBD1 (5 bases). V was trimmed by 0 bases and J by 5 bases, leaving 7 bases between them. This CDR3 contains 13 residues. In germline, CDR1 is KGHSH, CDR2 LQKENI. In nucleotides, the CDR3 is TGTGCCAGCTCACCACCGGGACGTACTGAAGCTTTCTTT. It specifies CASSPPGRTEAFF. Looking up the rest from reference TRBV18 and TRBJ1-1 gives the full variable domain: NAGVMQNPRHLVRRRGQEARLRCSPMKGHSHVYWYRQLPEEGLKFMVYLQKENIIDESGMPKERFSAEFPKEGPSILRIQQVVRGDSAAYFCASSPPGRTEAFFGQGTRLTVV.

This sequence joins TRBV2 and TRBJ2-3; a possible D gene is TRBD1 (6 bases). The CDR3 runs 18 residues. V lost 8 bases and J lost 0, with 24 bases in between. From germline, CDR1 is SNHLY and CDR2 FYNNEI. CDR3 DNA sequence: TGTGCCAGCTTTCTTCGAGTCGGGACAACCCTTAGCACAGATACGCAGTATTTT. It is translated as CASFLRVGTTLSTDTQYF.

The chain is built from TRBV5-6 and TRBJ1-3; 7 bases are a match to TRBD1. The V gene's germline CDR1 is SGHDT and CDR2 YYEEEE. There are 18 residues in the CDR3. V was pared by 3 bases and J by 4 bases, with 16 bases of the junction left unmatched. CDR3 amino acids: CASSWGFIGAGGGNTIYF. The CDR3 coding sequence is TGTGCCAGCAGCTGGGGCTTCATAGGCGCAGGGGGAGGAAACACCATATATTTT.

This sequence joins TRBV7-9 and TRBJ2-1; a weak D match, TRBD2 (5 bases). The CDR3 consists of 14 residues. Germline CDR1 reads SEHNR; CDR2 reads FQNEAQ (reference sequence). V was shortened by 2 bases and J by 7 bases, with 12 bases between the two germline ends. For the CDR3, the DNA is TGTGCCAGCAGCTTATCTACGGGGAGAAATGAGCAGTTCTTC. This encodes CASSLSTGRNEQFF.

This clone has only a few counts. This chain joins TRBV4-2 and TRBJ2-2, with 7 bases that match TRBD2. CDR1 LGHNA and CDR2 YNFKEQ come from the germline V gene. V gave up 3 bases and J gave up 4 bases; unmatched junction bases: 2. The length of the CDR3 is 14 residues. The CDR3 DNA is TGTGCCAGCAGCCAGGGGAGGGGCACCGGGGAGCTGTTTTTT. Encoded protein: CASSQGRGTGELFF.

This clone came up a few times. V is TRBV5-1 and J is TRBJ2-2, with a possible D match to TRBD2 (5 bases). The CDR3 length is 14 residues. From germline, CDR1 is SGHRS and CDR2 YFSETQ. Trimming removed 3 bases at V and 5 bases at J, with 11 bases between. The CDR3 DNA is TGCGCCAGCAGCTCCCCGGGAAGGACCGGGGAGCTGTTTTTT. Residues: CASSSPGRTGELFF.

This chain connects TRBV4-3 to TRBJ2-3; unclear D gene. Germline assignment: CDR1 LGHNA and CDR2 YSLEER. The CDR3 totals 16 residues. Trimming removed 4 bases from V and 0 bases from J, with 14 bases in between. The chain's CDR3 is CASSRLLSPSTDTQYF. Written as DNA, the CDR3 is TGCGCCAGCAGCCGCCTACTAAGCCCTAGCACAGATACGCAGTATTTT.

The V call is TRBV19, the J call TRBJ1-5; D not resolved. The germline gives CDR1 LNHDA, CDR2 SQIVND (reference sequence). V was shortened by 6 bases and J by 9 bases, with 12 bases between the two germline ends. This CDR3 contains 12 residues. The CDR3 nucleotides are TGTGCCAGTAGCTCGGGGTCCTGGCCCCAGCATTTT. Protein product: CASSSGSWPQHF.